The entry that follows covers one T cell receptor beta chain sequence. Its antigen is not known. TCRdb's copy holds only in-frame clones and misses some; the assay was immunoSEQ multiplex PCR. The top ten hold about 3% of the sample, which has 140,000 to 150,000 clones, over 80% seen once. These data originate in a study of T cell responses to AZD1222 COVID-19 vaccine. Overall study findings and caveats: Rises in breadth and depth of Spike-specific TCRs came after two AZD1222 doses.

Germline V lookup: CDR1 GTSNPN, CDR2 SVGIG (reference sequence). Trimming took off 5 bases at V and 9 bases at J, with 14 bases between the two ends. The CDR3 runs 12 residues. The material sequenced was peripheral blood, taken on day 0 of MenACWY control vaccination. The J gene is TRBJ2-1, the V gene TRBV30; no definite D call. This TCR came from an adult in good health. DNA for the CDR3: TGTGCCTGGGACCCCCTGGGAAGTGAGCAGTTCTTC. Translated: CAWDPLGSEQFF.